The present TCR beta chain was sequenced within a study of shared clonotypes between healthy human individuals. Libraries were prepared by immunoSEQ multiplex PCR; TCRdb keeps only in-frame clonotypes and omits some of them. Among some 1 million clones listed, roughly 80% were seen once. This clone was observed a few times. Other nucleotide sequences in the sample specify the same CDR3. Germline trimming cut 5 bases from V and 6 bases from J; bases unmatched to any gene: 3. In germline, CDR1 is SEHNR, CDR2 FQNEAQ (reference sequence). The CDR3 contains 13 residues. Source material: memory CD4+ T cells sorted from blood. Subset: CD45RA-negative fraction. The source is a man aged 18 to 30 in good health. This chain joins TRBV7-9 and TRBJ2-2; 7 bases are a match to TRBD1. CDR3 nucleotide sequence: TGTGCCAGCAGCCCACAGGGGCCCGGGGAGCTGTTTTTT. Its protein product is CASSPQGPGELFF.